Listed below are T cell receptor beta chains from one sample, sequenced in a study of shared clonotypes between healthy human individuals. TCRdb's table, derived via immunoSEQ multiplex PCR, lists solely in-frame clones and lacks some. The sample holds about 2.5 million clones; under 95% are singletons and the top ten take approximately 0.4%. The sample was naive CD4+ T cells from PBMCs. The receptors originated from a man aged 18 to 30 in good health. Some clones in this sample may be carry-over from other donors' samples. Each CDR3 is given with its conserved first and last residue. D genes are given only for firm matches. Some rows have no size entry. The others give once, few or many, or a class for an expanded clone.

V: TRBV5-1
J: TRBJ1-4
D: NA
size: few
CDR3: CASSLGLANEKLFF
DNA: TGCGCCAGCAGCTTGGGGTTAGCTAATGAAAAACTGTTTTTT

V: TRBV7-2
J: TRBJ2-7
D: NA
size: NA
CDR3: CASSLAPPYEQYF
DNA: TGTGCCAGCAGCTTAGCCCCCCCCTACGAGCAGTACTTC

V: TRBV7-3
J: TRBJ2-2
D: NA
size: NA
CDR3: CASSPAGVAGELFF
DNA: TGTGCCAGCAGCCCCGCTGGCGTGGCCGGGGAGCTGTTTTTT

V: TRBV6-5
J: TRBJ2-5
D: NA
size: once
CDR3: CASSYANSETQYF
DNA: TGTGCCAGCAGTTACGCTAACTCGGAGACCCAGTACTTC

V: TRBV11-1
J: TRBJ2-7
D: TRBD1
size: once
CDR3: CASSLQGYEQYF
DNA: TGTGCCAGCAGCCTACAGGGGTACGAGCAGTACTTC

V: TRBV5-5
J: TRBJ2-6
D: NA
size: NA
CDR3: CASSLAPLAPAGGANVLTF
DNA: TGTGCCAGCAGCTTGGCCCCCCTAGCGCCTGCGGGGGGGGCCAACGTCCTGACTTTC

V: TRBV6-6
J: TRBJ2-5
D: NA
size: NA
CDR3: CASSYSSLAYQYF
DNA: TGTGCCAGCAGTTACTCGAGTCTGGCGTACCAGTACTTC

V: TRBV28
J: TRBJ2-3
D: NA
size: NA
CDR3: CASTLTSTDTQYF
DNA: TGTGCCAGCACCTTAACTAGCACAGATACGCAGTATTTT

V: TRBV7-9
J: TRBJ2-7
D: NA
size: NA
CDR3: CASSTAQSAYEQYF
DNA: TGTGCCAGCAGCACCGCCCAGTCTGCCTACGAGCAGTACTTC

V: TRBV7-9
J: TRBJ1-1
D: NA
size: once
CDR3: CASSLLGGARAFF
DNA: TGTGCCAGCAGCTTATTGGGTGGGGCCCGAGCTTTCTTT

V: TRBV10-3
J: TRBJ2-3
D: NA
size: NA
CDR3: CAISESPDGGTDTQYF
DNA: TGTGCCATCAGTGAGTCTCCGGACGGAGGCACAGATACGCAGTATTTT

V: TRBV28
J: TRBJ2-2
D: NA
size: NA
CDR3: CASSLVGGITGELFF
DNA: TGTGCCAGCAGTTTAGTTGGGGGTATCACCGGGGAGCTGTTTTTT

V: TRBV9
J: TRBJ2-7
D: NA
size: NA
CDR3: CASSVEQDPYEQYF
DNA: TGTGCCAGCAGCGTAGAACAGGACCCCTACGAGCAGTACTTC

V: TRBV7-9
J: TRBJ1-4
D: TRBD1
size: NA
CDR3: CASSLLQGRSGEKLFF
DNA: TGTGCCAGCAGCTTACTACAGGGGAGGAGTGGAGAAAAACTGTTTTTT

V: TRBV27
J: TRBJ2-2
D: NA
size: NA
CDR3: CASSSGRGLANTGELFF
DNA: TGTGCCAGCAGCTCGGGGCGGGGACTCGCGAACACCGGGGAGCTGTTTTTT

V: TRBV21-1
J: TRBJ1-5
D: NA
size: NA
CDR3: CASTRDRVRQPQHF
DNA: TGTGCCAGCACCCGGGACAGGGTTCGTCAGCCCCAGCATTTT

V: TRBV7-9
J: TRBJ2-3
D: NA
size: NA
CDR3: CASSLGARALGDTQYF
DNA: TGTGCCAGCAGCTTAGGCGCCCGGGCCCTAGGGGATACGCAGTATTTT

V: TRBV5-1
J: TRBJ2-1
D: NA
size: NA
CDR3: CASSLVLGGSYNEQFF
DNA: TGCGCCAGCAGCTTGGTTCTTGGGGGCTCCTACAATGAGCAGTTCTTC

V: TRBV27
J: TRBJ2-3
D: NA
size: once
CDR3: CASSLQGRGWSTDTQYF
DNA: TGTGCCAGCAGTTTACAGGGGAGGGGCTGGAGCACAGATACGCAGTATTTT

V: TRBV15
J: TRBJ2-7
D: NA
size: NA
CDR3: CATSRDPRPSYEQYF
DNA: TGTGCCACCAGCAGAGATCCCAGACCCTCCTACGAGCAGTACTTC

V: TRBV9
J: TRBJ2-7
D: NA
size: once
CDR3: CAGFHEQYF
DNA: TGTGCGGGGTTCCACGAGCAGTACTTC

V: TRBV7-9
J: TRBJ2-3
D: TRBD2
size: once
CDR3: CASSYPSGTTDTQYF
DNA: TGTGCCAGCAGTTATCCTAGCGGGACTACAGATACGCAGTATTTT

V: TRBV9
J: TRBJ2-5
D: NA
size: NA
CDR3: CASSEGAGGAETQYF
DNA: TGTGCCAGCAGCGAGGGGGCGGGAGGTGCAGAGACCCAGTACTTC

V: TRBV9
J: TRBJ2-6
D: NA
size: NA
CDR3: CASSVVRGSGANVLTF
DNA: TGTGCCAGCAGCGTAGTGAGGGGCTCGGGGGCCAACGTCCTGACTTTC

V: TRBV11-2
J: TRBJ1-1
D: NA
size: NA
CDR3: CASSLTTTTEAFF
DNA: TGTGCCAGCAGCTTAACGACCACCACTGAAGCTTTCTTT

V: TRBV5-1
J: TRBJ1-2
D: TRBD1
size: NA
CDR3: CASSFNSGGVTYGYTF
DNA: TGCGCCAGCAGCTTTAACTCAGGGGGGGTGACCTATGGCTACACCTTC

V: TRBV28
J: TRBJ2-1
D: NA
size: once
CDR3: CASSLLGATREQFF
DNA: TGTGCCAGCAGTTTATTGGGGGCTACCAGAGAGCAGTTCTTC

V: TRBV5-1
J: TRBJ2-1
D: TRBD1
size: NA
CDR3: CASSSRDSPYNEQFF
DNA: TGCGCCAGCAGCTCCCGGGACAGTCCCTACAATGAGCAGTTCTTC

V: TRBV27
J: TRBJ2-7
D: TRBD2
size: NA
CDR3: CASKAGLTYEQYF
DNA: TGTGCCAGCAAAGCGGGACTTACCTACGAGCAGTACTTC

V: TRBV6-5
J: TRBJ1-2
D: TRBD1
size: NA
CDR3: CASSYLGQGSNYGYTF
DNA: TGTGCCAGCAGTTACTTGGGACAGGGATCTAACTATGGCTACACCTTC

V: TRBV7-9
J: TRBJ2-1
D: TRBD2
size: NA
CDR3: CASSLAKTSFTNEQFF
DNA: TGTGCCAGCAGCTTAGCGAAGACTAGCTTTACCAATGAGCAGTTCTTC

V: TRBV28
J: TRBJ2-7
D: NA
size: NA
CDR3: CASKLLAPAGPYEQYF
DNA: TGTGCCAGCAAACTCCTTGCCCCCGCAGGACCCTACGAGCAGTACTTC

V: TRBV10-3
J: TRBJ2-2
D: NA
size: NA
CDR3: CAISSYSAGLTGELFF
DNA: TGTGCCATCAGTTCGTATAGCGCGGGGTTGACCGGGGAGCTGTTTTTT

V: TRBV9
J: TRBJ2-1
D: NA
size: NA
CDR3: CASSPSEGYEQFF
DNA: TGTGCCAGCAGCCCCAGTGAGGGATACGAGCAGTTCTTC

V: TRBV18
J: TRBJ2-5
D: NA
size: NA
CDR3: CASSAKRGLQETQYF
DNA: TGTGCCAGCTCAGCAAAGAGGGGGTTACAAGAGACCCAGTACTTC

V: TRBV2
J: TRBJ2-1
D: TRBD2
size: NA
CDR3: CASEREASYNEQFF
DNA: TGTGCTTCCGAGCGGGAGGCCTCCTACAATGAGCAGTTCTTC

V: TRBV28
J: TRBJ2-7
D: TRBD1
size: NA
CDR3: CASSPGQSSYEQYF
DNA: TGTGCCAGCAGTCCGGGACAGAGCTCCTACGAGCAGTACTTC

V: TRBV7-9
J: TRBJ2-7
D: NA
size: NA
CDR3: CASSLFEDYEQYF
DNA: TGTGCCAGCAGCTTATTTGAGGACTACGAGCAGTACTTC

V: TRBV27
J: TRBJ1-1
D: TRBD1
size: NA
CDR3: CASSLNRGDTEAFF
DNA: TGTGCCAGCAGTTTGAACAGGGGCGACACTGAAGCTTTCTTT

V: TRBV27
J: TRBJ1-5
D: NA
size: NA
CDR3: CASSLAYRALGQPQHF
DNA: TGTGCCAGCAGTTTAGCTTACAGGGCTCTCGGGCAGCCCCAGCATTTT

V: TRBV28
J: TRBJ1-2
D: NA
size: NA
CDR3: CASSPGALHGYGYTF
DNA: TGTGCCAGCAGTCCTGGGGCTTTACACGGGTATGGCTACACCTTC

V: TRBV9
J: TRBJ2-2
D: NA
size: NA
CDR3: CASSPRGQINTGELFF
DNA: TGTGCCAGCAGCCCCCGGGGGCAGATTAACACCGGGGAGCTGTTTTTT

V: TRBV28
J: TRBJ1-2
D: TRBD1
size: NA
CDR3: CATLRPQGGSGYTF
DNA: TGTGCCACCTTGAGACCACAGGGGGGAAGTGGCTACACCTTC

V: TRBV2
J: TRBJ2-7
D: NA
size: few
CDR3: CASRDSAGWNEQYF
DNA: TGTGCCAGCAGAGACTCGGCAGGTTGGAACGAGCAGTACTTC

V: TRBV5-1
J: TRBJ2-7
D: NA
size: NA
CDR3: CASSLISGPSYEQYF
DNA: TGCGCCAGCAGCTTAATTAGCGGTCCCTCCTACGAGCAGTACTTC

V: TRBV28
J: TRBJ2-7
D: NA
size: NA
CDR3: CASTQGRAYEQYF
DNA: TGTGCCAGCACCCAGGGCAGGGCCTACGAGCAGTACTTC

V: TRBV7-9
J: TRBJ2-7
D: TRBD2
size: NA
CDR3: CASSKTSGSYHYEQYF
DNA: TGTGCCAGCAGCAAGACTAGCGGGAGTTACCACTACGAGCAGTACTTC

V: TRBV27
J: TRBJ2-7
D: NA
size: once
CDR3: CASSLRPSYEQYF
DNA: TGTGCCAGCAGTTTAAGACCCTCCTACGAGCAGTACTTC

V: TRBV4-1
J: TRBJ2-7
D: NA
size: NA
CDR3: CASSQGRWGSTYEQYF
DNA: TGCGCCAGCAGCCAAGGTCGATGGGGCAGTACCTACGAGCAGTACTTC

V: TRBV5-1
J: TRBJ1-1
D: NA
size: NA
CDR3: CASSFNTNTEAFF
DNA: TGCGCCAGCAGCTTTAACACGAACACTGAAGCTTTCTTT

V: TRBV23-1
J: TRBJ2-2
D: TRBD2
size: NA
CDR3: CASSQSPGLAGEKTGELFF
DNA: TGCGCCAGCAGTCAATCCCCCGGACTAGCGGGAGAGAAAACCGGGGAGCTGTTTTTT

V: TRBV6-5
J: TRBJ2-7
D: NA
size: NA
CDR3: CASSYPRVGDEQYF
DNA: TGTGCCAGCAGTTACCCAAGGGTGGGGGACGAGCAGTACTTC

V: TRBV7-9
J: TRBJ1-1
D: NA
size: few
CDR3: CASSHGVEAFF
DNA: TGTGCCAGCAGCCATGGGGTTGAAGCTTTCTTT

V: TRBV19
J: TRBJ1-2
D: NA
size: NA
CDR3: CASSIGGSRFGYTF
DNA: TGTGCCAGTAGTATAGGGGGTTCCCGGTTTGGCTACACCTTC